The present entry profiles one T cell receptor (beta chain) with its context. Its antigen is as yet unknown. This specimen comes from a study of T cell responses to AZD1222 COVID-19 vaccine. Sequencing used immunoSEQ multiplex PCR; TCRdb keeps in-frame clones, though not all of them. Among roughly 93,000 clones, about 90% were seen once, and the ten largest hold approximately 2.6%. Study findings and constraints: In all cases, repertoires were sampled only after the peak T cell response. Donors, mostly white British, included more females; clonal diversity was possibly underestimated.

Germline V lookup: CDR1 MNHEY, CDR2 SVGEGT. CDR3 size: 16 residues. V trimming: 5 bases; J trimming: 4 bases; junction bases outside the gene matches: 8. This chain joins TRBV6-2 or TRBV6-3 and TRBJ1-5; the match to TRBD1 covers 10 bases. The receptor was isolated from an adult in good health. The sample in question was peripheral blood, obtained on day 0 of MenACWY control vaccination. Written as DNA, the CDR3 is TGTGCCAGCAGTCAAGAAGACAGGGGGCCGAATCAGCCCCAGCATTTT. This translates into CASSQEDRGPNQPQHF.